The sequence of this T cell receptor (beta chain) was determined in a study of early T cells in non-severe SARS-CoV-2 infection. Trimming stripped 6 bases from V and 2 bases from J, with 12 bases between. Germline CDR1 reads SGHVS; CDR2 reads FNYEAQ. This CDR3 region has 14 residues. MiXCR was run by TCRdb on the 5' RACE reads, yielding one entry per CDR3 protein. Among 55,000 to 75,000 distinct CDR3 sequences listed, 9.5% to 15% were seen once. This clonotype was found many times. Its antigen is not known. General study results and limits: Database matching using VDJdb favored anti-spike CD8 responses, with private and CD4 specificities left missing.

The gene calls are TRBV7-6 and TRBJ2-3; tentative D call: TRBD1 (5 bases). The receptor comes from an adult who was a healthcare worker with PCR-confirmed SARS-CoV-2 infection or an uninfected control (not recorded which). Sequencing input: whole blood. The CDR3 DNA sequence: TGTGCCAGCAGTTTACAGGAGTACACAGATACGCAGTATTTT. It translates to CASSLQEYTDTQYF. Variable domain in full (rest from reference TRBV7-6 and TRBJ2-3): GAGVSQSPRYKVTKRGQDVALRCDPISGHVSLYWYRQALGQGPEFLTYFNYEAQQDKSGLPNDRFSAERPEGSISTLTIQRTEQRDSAMYRCASSLQEYTDTQYFGPGTRLTVL.